A selection of T cell receptor beta chains follows, all from one sample in a study of OX40 agonist ivuxolimab in advanced cancers. Method: immunoSEQ multiplex PCR; TCRdb's copy keeps in-frame clones and lacks some. The sample lists approximately 74,000 clones, roughly 89% seen once, with roughly a tenth in the top ten. The source material was CD4+ or CD8+ T cells sorted from blood, sampled in a trial of the OX40 agonist ivuxolimab. These receptors were taken from an adult with an advanced solid tumor such as melanoma, head and neck, liver or kidney cancer. The conserved cysteine and the conserved F or W are not part of the CDR3 here. Fields, in order: D gene, J gene, V gene, CDR3 protein. The D gene is left open where the match is weak.

>TRBD1|TRBJ2-7|TRBV19
ASSIDRGFEQY
>NA|TRBJ1-3|TRBV5-1
ASSLVGGAGNTIY
>TRBD2|TRBJ2-7|TRBV27
ASRGLAGRKQY
>NA|TRBJ2-5|TRBV10-1
ASSGGAGETQY
>NA|TRBJ2-3|TRBV9
ASSVSTDTQY
>TRBD1|TRBJ1-1|TRBV7-3
ASSLTGTGGAEAF
>TRBD2|TRBJ2-1|TRBV19
ASSTERLAGNEQF
>NA|TRBJ1-5|TRBV10-2
ASRQGSGRQGSPQH
>NA|TRBJ2-7|TRBV4-2
ASSQDRAHEQY
>NA|TRBJ2-2|TRBV6-5
ASSHTGELF
>NA|TRBJ2-3|TRBV5-1
ASSLTREGPDTQY
>NA|TRBJ1-1|TRBV18
ASSTIQGGAEAF
>TRBD2|TRBJ2-2|TRBV23-1
ASSQSGAGLAGRRGDTGELF
>TRBD2|TRBJ2-2|TRBV10-1
ASSRSGRDTGELF
>NA|TRBJ2-1|TRBV11-3
ASSLQASSLSYNEQF
>NA|TRBJ2-5|TRBV19
ASSGGLNQETQY
>NA|TRBJ1-6|TRBV27
ASSERPSYNSPLH
>TRBD1|TRBJ2-5|TRBV15
ATSVTGGFWETQY
>NA|TRBJ2-5|TRBV29-1
SGGTVLETQY
>NA|TRBJ1-4|TRBV19
ASRATRGLEKLF
>TRBD2|TRBJ2-5|TRBV7-2
ASSRVSGRAQETQY
>TRBD2|TRBJ2-1|TRBV2
ASSERRRQGGHEQF
>NA|TRBJ2-5|TRBV7-7
ASSKDRMETQY
>TRBD2|TRBJ2-3|TRBV29-1
SVEPPPGGVDTQY
>NA|TRBJ2-2|TRBV11-1
ASSSLKGRAEELF
>TRBD1|TRBJ2-7|TRBV27
ASSRGQGSLLSYEQY
>NA|TRBJ2-1|TRBV19
ASSSLTGRQYNEQF
>TRBD1|TRBJ2-6|TRBV7-6
ASSPRDRASGANVLT
>NA|TRBJ1-3|TRBV11-3
ASSLRNTIY
>TRBD2|TRBJ2-1|TRBV7-3
ASSPGLAGVDEQF
>NA|TRBJ2-7|TRBV29-1
SVGAGTTKYEQH
>NA|TRBJ2-7|TRBV5-1
ASSLLRSSYEQY
>NA|TRBJ2-3|TRBV7-9
ASSFQGSRADTQY
>NA|TRBJ2-1|TRBV5-1
ASSLGSHNEQF
>NA|TRBJ2-3|TRBV7-3
ASSLIGSTDTQY
>NA|TRBJ2-2|TRBV2
ASAPTRGDIGSGELF